These 27 T cell receptor beta chains were sequenced from one sample in a study of shared clonotypes between healthy human individuals. Measured with immunoSEQ multiplex PCR; TCRdb has only the in-frame clones, and not every one. This table has around 510,000 clones, around 78% appearing once. The sample consisted of PBMCs. These receptors originate from a woman aged 40-49 years in good health. Some clones in this sample may be carry-over from other donors' samples.

This clone has a handful of counts. The chain joins TRBV7-3 to TRBJ2-2; possibly TRBD1 for D (5 bases). This CDR3 has 16 residues. The V end lost 4 bases, the J end lost 5 bases, and 17 bases lay between the germline ends. Germline V gene lookup returns CDR1 SGHTA and CDR2 FQGTGA. CDR3 nucleotides: TGTGCCAGCAGCTCTAGGGGTGGAGTACCGACCGGGGAGCTGTTTTTT. This codes for CASSSRGGVPTGELFF.

With respect to this clone: A much more abundant neighbour one base away suggests this may be a read error. V and J are TRBV18 and TRBJ2-7; a possible D gene is TRBD2 (5 bases). Germline loops: CDR1 KGHSH, CDR2 LQKENI. This CDR3 comprises 15 residues. CDR3 nucleotides: TGTGCCAGCTCACCCCGCTCGAGGACTCTCTACGGGCAGTACTTC. Encoded protein: CASSPRSRTLYGQYF.

This clone was counted between two and nine times. This sequence joins TRBV7-3 and TRBJ1-1, with D maybe TRBD1 (5 bases). The CDR3 runs to 14 residues. With 3 bases removed from V and 0 bases from J, the gap between germline ends came to 8 bases. In germline, CDR1 is SGHTA, CDR2 FQGTGA. The DNA for the CDR3 is TGTGCCAGCAGCTTGAACAGGATGAACACTGAAGCTTTCTTT. Amino acids: CASSLNRMNTEAFF. Looking up the rest from reference TRBV7-3 and TRBJ1-1 gives the full variable domain: GAGVSQTPSNKVTEKGKYVELRCDPISGHTALYWYRQSLGQGPEFLIYFQGTGAADDSGLPNDRFFAVRPEGSVSTLKIQRTERGDSAVYLCASSLNRMNTEAFFGQGTRLTVV.

Worth noting for this clone: This likely came from a read error, as a far larger clone is one base away. V and J are TRBV6-5 and TRBJ2-6, with D possibly matching TRBD2 (6 bases). The germline V and J ends were trimmed by 10 bases and 2 bases, with 9 bases remaining between them. The CDR3 is 13 amino acids. From germline, CDR1 is MNHEY and CDR2 SVGAGI. The CDR3 bases are TGTGCCACCGGGAGCCCTGGGGCCAACGTCCTGACTTTC. It yields the protein CATGSPGANVLTF.

This chain links TRBV5-1 with TRBJ2-2; the D gene is possibly TRBD1 (6 bases). Germline CDR1 reads SGHRS; CDR2 reads YFSETQ. V was cut by 2 bases and J by 1 base, with 9 bases left in between. This CDR3 contains 15 residues. Here the CDR3 reads CASSFGTRNTGELFF. The CDR3, as DNA: TGCGCCAGCAGCTTCGGGACACGGAACACCGGGGAGCTGTTTTTT. Full variable domain (missing parts from reference TRBV5-1 and TRBJ2-2): KAGVTQTPRYLIKTRGQQVTLSCSPISGHRSVSWYQQTPGQGLQFLFEYFSETQRNKGNFPGRFSGRQFSNSRSEMNVSTLELGDSALYLCASSFGTRNTGELFFGEGSRLTVL.

Comments on this clone: The junction differs from germline at one of its ends, possibly a read error. The V call is TRBV29-1, the J call TRBJ2-5; D assignment may be TRBD1 or TRBD2 (5 bases each). Germline CDR1 SQVTM, CDR2 ANQGSEA. The CDR3 runs to 14 residues. The CDR3 DNA is TGCAGCGTTGAAGAAGGGACGATCCAAGAGACCCAGCACTTC. The encoded protein is CSVEEGTIQETQHF.

In this sample, this clone turned up once. This chain links TRBV6-6 with TRBJ1-5, with a weak D call TRBD1 (6 bases). The CDR3 extends over 15 amino acids. Trimming took off 5 bases at V and 3 bases at J, with 14 bases between the two ends. Germline V gene lookup returns CDR1 MNHNY and CDR2 SVGAGI (reference sequence). The CDR3 DNA reads as TGTGCCAGCAGTAAACAGGGTTCCAACAATCAGCCCCAGCATTTT. Protein sequence: CASSKQGSNNQPQHF.

The chain uses TRBV6-5 and TRBJ2-3; 9 bases are a match to TRBD2. V lost 8 bases, J lost 0 bases, and 6 bases stayed unmatched. The CDR3 sequence is 15 residues long. Germline V lookup: CDR1 MNHEY, CDR2 SVGAGI. CDR3: CASGRLADSTDTQYF. The CDR3 bases are TGTGCCAGCGGACGACTAGCGGATAGCACAGATACGCAGTATTTT.

This clone was seen a single time. The chain recombines TRBV11-2 with TRBJ1-1; D remains unclear. Germline CDR1 is SGHAT and CDR2 is FQNNGV. Trimming stripped 1 base from V and 7 bases from J, with 7 bases between. CDR3 length: 12 residues. The CDR3 DNA reads TGTGCCAGCAGCTTAGGTGGCATTGAAGCTTTCTTT. This translates into CASSLGGIEAFF.

The rearrangement links TRBV18 to TRBJ2-7, with 9 bases identical to TRBD2. Germline V CDR1 and CDR2: KGHSH, LQKENI. The CDR3 consists of 15 residues. V shed 3 bases, J shed 5 bases, and the junction held 8 bases outside the gene matches. Here the CDR3 reads CASSPISGSFDEQYF. The CDR3 DNA sequence: TGTGCCAGCTCACCCATTAGCGGGAGTTTCGACGAGCAGTACTTC. Looking up the rest from reference TRBV18 and TRBJ2-7 gives the full variable domain: NAGVMQNPRHLVRRRGQEARLRCSPMKGHSHVYWYRQLPEEGLKFMVYLQKENIIDESGMPKERFSAEFPKEGPSILRIQQVVRGDSAAYFCASSPISGSFDEQYFGPGTRLTVT.

The sample holds a few counts of this clone. V gene TRBV4-1 combines with J gene TRBJ1-2; 8 bases fit TRBD1. CDR3 length: 13 amino acids. V gave up 5 bases and J gave up 4 bases; unmatched junction bases: 3. Looked up from germline, CDR1 is MGHRA and CDR2 is YSYEKL. This CDR3 is CASSATGGYGYTF. The CDR3 DNA follows: TGCGCCAGCAGCGCAACAGGGGGCTATGGCTACACCTTC.

V usage is TRBV2 and J usage is TRBJ2-3; 7 bases are a match to TRBD1. V lost 7 bases, J lost 2 bases, and 6 bases stayed unmatched. Germline V gives CDR1 SNHLY, CDR2 FYNNEI. The CDR3 contains 14 residues. As DNA, the CDR3 is TGTGCCAGCAAACGACAGGGATCCACAGATACGCAGTATTTT. Translation: CASKRQGSTDTQYF.

CDR3 region: CASSSVGARTGELFF. In nucleotides, the CDR3 is TGTGCCAGCAGCTCCGTTGGGGCAAGGACCGGGGAGCTGTTTTTT. The chain uses TRBV7-2 and TRBJ2-2, with D maybe TRBD1 (5 bases). CDR3 length equals 15 residues. Trimming left V 4 bases short and J 5 bases short, with 14 bases between. CDR1 is SGHTA, CDR2 FQGNSA, per germline.

The chain combines TRBV6-6 with TRBJ2-1, with 8 positions matching TRBD1. Germline assignment: CDR1 MNHNY and CDR2 SVGAGI (reference sequence). The CDR3 loop spans 16 amino acids. The V and J ends lost 4 bases and 5 bases, in that order; junction bases with no gene match: 10. The CDR3 DNA reads as TGTGCCAGCAGTTCCCACTCAGGGGGCCTAAACAATGAGCAGTTCTTC. It encodes CASSSHSGGLNNEQFF.

This clone has a handful of counts. The chain joins TRBV5-6 to TRBJ1-6; no reliable D call. The V end lost 0 bases, the J end lost 8 bases, and 9 bases lay between the germline ends. Germline CDR1 and CDR2: SGHDT and YYEEEE. The CDR3 covers 14 residues. CDR3 DNA sequence: TGTGCCAGCAGCTTGGTAATGGGAGATTCACCCCTCCACTTT. Amino acid sequence: CASSLVMGDSPLHF.

The rearrangement joins TRBV29-1 to TRBJ1-1; D gene uncertain. From germline, CDR1 is SQVTM and CDR2 ANQGSEA. CDR3 length: 12 amino acids. V was shortened by 3 bases and J by 4 bases, with 9 bases between the two germline ends. As DNA, the CDR3 is TGCAGCGTTGAGCGGTACGGCACTGAAGCTTTCTTT. Encoded protein: CSVERYGTEAFF.

The genes are TRBV11-2 and TRBJ2-7; possible D gene TRBD2, 6 bases. V shed 5 bases and J shed 8 bases, with 19 bases lying between them. Germline V CDR1 and CDR2: SGHAT, FQNNGV. The CDR3 covers 14 residues. CDR3 sequence: CASSLGGEDWKQYF. CDR3 coding DNA: TGTGCCAGCAGCCTCGGAGGGGAGGACTGGAAGCAGTACTTC.

The rearrangement uses TRBV5-1 and TRBJ1-1, with D tentatively TRBD1 (6 bases). CDR3 size: 15 residues. The germline gives CDR1 SGHRS, CDR2 YFSETQ. Between the trimmed V and J ends, which lost 4 bases and 1 base, there was a span of 14 bases. The CDR3 coding sequence is TGCGCCAGCAGCCCTCTGGGACACAGGAACACTGAAGCTTTCTTT. Translated, it gives CASSPLGHRNTEAFF.

This clone was counted once. The chain is built from TRBV6-7 and TRBJ2-4, with 7 nucleotides matching TRBD2. TRBV6-7 is an ORF for which the function is uncertain. Germline trimming cut 2 bases from V and 3 bases from J; bases unmatched to any gene: 1. The CDR3 runs 14 residues. CDR3 bases: TGTGCCAGCAGTTACAGGGAGGGCAAAAACATTCAGTACTTC. Its translation: CASSYREGKNIQYF.

A note on this clone: One base away lies a much larger clone, so this may be a sequencing read error. The chain links TRBV27 to TRBJ2-7, with TRBD1 identical over 8 bases. With 8 bases clipped from V and 2 bases from J, the junction kept 11 bases outside the gene matches. The length of the CDR3 is 15 residues. Germline lookup yields CDR1 MNHEY and CDR2 SMNVEV (reference sequence). As DNA, the CDR3 is TGTGCCAGCGGTTCTGATCGACAGGGGACCTACGAGCAGTACTTC. It codes for CASGSDRQGTYEQYF.

V usage is TRBV6-1 and J usage is TRBJ2-3; D perhaps matches TRBD1 (6 bases). The ends were cut back, 7 bases at V and 6 bases at J, with 14 bases in the middle. The V gene's germline CDR1 is MNHNS and CDR2 SASEGT. The CDR3 has 13 amino acids. CDR3: CASTGQPFDTQYF. The CDR3 bases are TGTGCCAGCACAGGACAGCCCTTTGATACGCAGTATTTT.

The J gene is TRBJ1-6, the V gene TRBV6-4, with TRBD1 identical over 8 bases. In germline, CDR1 is MRHNA, CDR2 SNTAGT. This CDR3 has 14 residues. Germline trimming cut 6 bases from V and 6 bases from J; bases unmatched to any gene: 4. The CDR3 DNA follows: TGTGCCAGCAGAGACAGGGGTAGTAATTCACCCCTCCACTTT. Translated: CASRDRGSNSPLHF.

The gene calls are TRBV7-6 and TRBJ2-3; D is ambiguous. Trimming took off 7 bases at V and 0 bases at J, with 11 bases between the two ends. This CDR3 has 14 residues. Germline CDR1 and CDR2: SGHVS and FNYEAQ. For the CDR3, the DNA is TGTGCCAGCAACTTTGAGTCTAGCACAGATACGCAGTATTTT. Translation gives CASNFESSTDTQYF. Using reference TRBV7-6 and TRBJ2-3 for the parts outside the CDR3, the full variable domain is GAGVSQSPRYKVTKRGQDVALRCDPISGHVSLYWYRQALGQGPEFLTYFNYEAQQDKSGLPNDRFSAERPEGSISTLTIQRTEQRDSAMYRCASNFESSTDTQYFGPGTRLTVL.

The chain employs TRBV7-2 and TRBJ2-3; 13 bases align to TRBD2. The ends lost 5 bases at V and 5 bases at J; junction bases unmatched: 10. CDR3 length: 17 amino acids. Germline CDR1 is SGHTA and CDR2 is FQGNSA. CDR3 DNA: TGTGCCAGCAGCCGCACTAGCGGGAGGGCCTTGGGAGATACGCAGTATTTT. Residues: CASSRTSGRALGDTQYF.

This clone was recorded once. This chain uses TRBV13 with TRBJ2-5, with 14 bases identical to TRBD2. Matching the DNA end better, TRBJ2-7 makes the J call doubtful. The germline gives CDR1 PRHDT, CDR2 FYEKMQ (reference sequence). This CDR3 is built from 15 residues. Written as DNA, the CDR3 is TGTGCCAGCAGCCCCGGACTAGCGGGAGGCTACGAGCAGTACTTC. Residues: CASSPGLAGGYEQYF.

The table lists this clone with a count of one. This chain links TRBV7-3 with TRBJ2-5; TRBD1 is a possible D gene (5 bases). Germline loops: CDR1 SGHTA, CDR2 FQGTGA. This CDR3 is 15 amino acids long. V lost 6 bases and J lost 5, with 19 bases in between. CDR3 in DNA: TGTGCCAGCAGACCGAACAGGACCCCCTTGGAGACCCAGTACTTC. It codes for CASRPNRTPLETQYF.

The chain combines TRBV2 with TRBJ2-5; tentatively, D is TRBD2 (7 bases). V lost 6 bases, J lost 3 bases, and 17 bases lay in between. The germline V gene has CDR1 SNHLY and CDR2 FYNNEI. The CDR3 sequence is 15 residues long. CDR3 amino acids: CASSSLGEGEETQYF. The CDR3 DNA follows: TGTGCCAGCAGCTCCTTAGGGGAGGGGGAAGAGACCCAGTACTTC.